A selection of T cell receptor beta chains follows, all from one sample in a study of blood T cell repertoires in COVID-19. The table came from immunoSEQ multiplex PCR; TCRdb's copy has only in-frame clones and leaves some out. Among roughly 230,000 clones listed, over 75% were seen once. The sample comprised peripheral blood. The source of these receptors is a man between 45 and 60 years old with COVID-19, enrolled during active disease. CDR3s include the opening cysteine and the closing phenylalanine or tryptophan. A D gene is named only where the DNA matches it firmly. Clone size is shown for a subset of rows, as once, few, many or a class of expanded clone.

clone_size: NA; v_call: TRBV29-1; j_call: TRBJ2-5; d_call: TRBD2; cdr3_nt: TGCAGCTCAACTAGCGGGGACCAAGAGACCCAGTACTTC; cdr3_aa: CSSTSGDQETQYF
clone_size: NA; v_call: TRBV6-5; j_call: TRBJ2-3; d_call: NA; cdr3_nt: TGTGCCAGCAGGTCGCTAGGATCAGATACGCAGTATTTT; cdr3_aa: CASRSLGSDTQYF
clone_size: NA; v_call: TRBV28; j_call: TRBJ1-2; d_call: NA; cdr3_nt: TGTGCCAGCAGTTTGGACGGAGGCTATGGCTACACCTTC; cdr3_aa: CASSLDGGYGYTF
clone_size: NA; v_call: TRBV9; j_call: TRBJ2-7; d_call: TRBD1; cdr3_nt: TGTGCCAGCAGCGTCGGGACAGGGGGCTCCTACGAGCAGTACTTC; cdr3_aa: CASSVGTGGSYEQYF
clone_size: NA; v_call: TRBV29-1; j_call: TRBJ2-3; d_call: NA; cdr3_nt: TGCAGCGTCCTTAGCGGTTCCACAGATACGCAGTATTTT; cdr3_aa: CSVLSGSTDTQYF
clone_size: NA; v_call: TRBV27; j_call: TRBJ2-1; d_call: TRBD1; cdr3_nt: TGTGCCAGCAGTTCCCGACAGGGAATCTCCTACAATGAGCAGTTCTTC; cdr3_aa: CASSSRQGISYNEQFF
clone_size: NA; v_call: TRBV7-3; j_call: TRBJ2-3; d_call: TRBD2; cdr3_nt: TGTGCCAGCAGCTCCCCAGCGGGTGGGACTACGACAGATACGCAGTATTTT; cdr3_aa: CASSSPAGGTTTDTQYF
clone_size: NA; v_call: TRBV10-3; j_call: TRBJ2-7; d_call: NA; cdr3_nt: TGTGCCATCAGGGGGGCAGGGGACGCCTACGAGCAGTACTTC; cdr3_aa: CAIRGAGDAYEQYF
clone_size: NA; v_call: TRBV5-4; j_call: TRBJ2-2; d_call: NA; cdr3_nt: TGTGCCAGCAGCGGGCCCCCCAGGGAGCTGTTTTTT; cdr3_aa: CASSGPPRELFF
clone_size: NA; v_call: TRBV5-1; j_call: TRBJ2-5; d_call: TRBD2; cdr3_nt: TGCGCCAGCAGCTTGGGGCGCGGGGGTAGGGAGACCCAGTACTTC; cdr3_aa: CASSLGRGGRETQYF
clone_size: NA; v_call: TRBV15; j_call: TRBJ2-3; d_call: NA; cdr3_nt: TGTGCCACCAGCCCAAAAGGACTGATGTCCACAGATACGCAGTATTTT; cdr3_aa: CATSPKGLMSTDTQYF
clone_size: NA; v_call: TRBV5-4; j_call: TRBJ2-7; d_call: TRBD1; cdr3_nt: TGTGCCAGCAGCCACGAGGGCGACAGGGGTAACGAGCAGTACTTC; cdr3_aa: CASSHEGDRGNEQYF
clone_size: NA; v_call: TRBV3-1/TRBV3-2; j_call: TRBJ1-2; d_call: NA; cdr3_nt: TGTGCCAGCAGCCAAGGACTAACCGGAGGCTACACCTTC; cdr3_aa: CASSQGLTGGYTF
clone_size: NA; v_call: TRBV18; j_call: TRBJ2-7; d_call: NA; cdr3_nt: TGTGCCAGCTCACCTCCCACGCGGGGGCCGTCCTACGAGCAGTACTTC; cdr3_aa: CASSPPTRGPSYEQYF
clone_size: NA; v_call: TRBV18; j_call: TRBJ1-2; d_call: NA; cdr3_nt: TGTGCCAGCTCACCGAGCTATGGCTACACCTTC; cdr3_aa: CASSPSYGYTF
clone_size: NA; v_call: TRBV11-2; j_call: TRBJ2-5; d_call: NA; cdr3_nt: TGTGCCAGCAGCTTAGATCGCCTAGCGGAGACCCAGTACTTC; cdr3_aa: CASSLDRLAETQYF
clone_size: NA; v_call: TRBV9; j_call: TRBJ2-7; d_call: NA; cdr3_nt: TGTGCCAGCAGCGTTTCGCAGGGTCTACACGAGCAGTACTTC; cdr3_aa: CASSVSQGLHEQYF
clone_size: NA; v_call: TRBV7-9; j_call: TRBJ2-5; d_call: NA; cdr3_nt: TGTGCCAGCAGCGAACGGCGGCGGACAAGGCAAGAGACCCAGTACTTC; cdr3_aa: CASSERRRTRQETQYF
clone_size: NA; v_call: TRBV5-1; j_call: TRBJ2-7; d_call: TRBD1; cdr3_nt: TGCGCCAGCAGCTTGGATGCCCGGGACAGCGCCTACGAGCAGTACTTC; cdr3_aa: CASSLDARDSAYEQYF
clone_size: NA; v_call: TRBV23-1; j_call: TRBJ1-2; d_call: NA; cdr3_nt: TGCGCCAGCAGCCTCCAGGTAAGGCCATACTATGGCTACACCTTC; cdr3_aa: CASSLQVRPYYGYTF
clone_size: once; v_call: TRBV4-1; j_call: TRBJ2-5; d_call: TRBD2; cdr3_nt: TGCGCCAGCAGTTTAGCGGGGGGACCCCAAGAGACCCAGTACTTC; cdr3_aa: CASSLAGGPQETQYF
clone_size: NA; v_call: TRBV6-6; j_call: TRBJ1-3; d_call: TRBD1; cdr3_nt: TGTGCCAGCAGTTCCGGGACAGCACCTGGAAACACCATATATTTT; cdr3_aa: CASSSGTAPGNTIYF
clone_size: NA; v_call: TRBV27; j_call: TRBJ2-3; d_call: NA; cdr3_nt: TGTGCCAGCAGTTCGTTACTAGGGATAGGCACAGATACGCAGTATTTT; cdr3_aa: CASSSLLGIGTDTQYF
clone_size: few; v_call: TRBV30; j_call: TRBJ2-5; d_call: NA; cdr3_nt: TGTGCCGGAAGTGGGGTGTCGGTAGCGGCCCAGTACTTC; cdr3_aa: CAGSGVSVAAQYF
clone_size: few; v_call: TRBV15; j_call: TRBJ1-1; d_call: TRBD1; cdr3_nt: TGTGCCACCAGCCTAGGGGGCAGGGGGCATGAAGCTTTCTTT; cdr3_aa: CATSLGGRGHEAFF
clone_size: NA; v_call: TRBV18; j_call: TRBJ2-3; d_call: NA; cdr3_nt: TGTGCCAGCTCACCACCCGCCAGAGGTGATACGCAGTATTTT; cdr3_aa: CASSPPARGDTQYF
clone_size: once; v_call: TRBV7-2; j_call: TRBJ2-7; d_call: TRBD2; cdr3_nt: TGTGCCAGCAGCTTAGCGATTGGGGCGGGGGGCGAGCAGTACTTC; cdr3_aa: CASSLAIGAGGEQYF
clone_size: NA; v_call: TRBV5-5; j_call: TRBJ1-2; d_call: TRBD1; cdr3_nt: TGTGCCAGCGGAACAGGGGGCCCGCCCCATAACTATGGCTACACCTTC; cdr3_aa: CASGTGGPPHNYGYTF
clone_size: NA; v_call: TRBV4-1; j_call: TRBJ1-4; d_call: NA; cdr3_nt: TGCGCCAGCAGCCTCGGTCCGGGGGGGCGAGAAGAAAAACTGTTTTTT; cdr3_aa: CASSLGPGGREEKLFF
clone_size: NA; v_call: TRBV4-3; j_call: TRBJ2-5; d_call: TRBD1; cdr3_nt: TGCGCCAGCAGCCGGGGGGGACAGGGTCCCCAAGAGACCCAGTACTTC; cdr3_aa: CASSRGGQGPQETQYF
clone_size: NA; v_call: TRBV7-3; j_call: TRBJ1-6; d_call: NA; cdr3_nt: TGTGCCAGCAGCTTGGGACCGGCGGGGTCACCCCTCCACTTT; cdr3_aa: CASSLGPAGSPLHF
clone_size: few; v_call: TRBV24-1; j_call: TRBJ2-1; d_call: TRBD1; cdr3_nt: TGTGCCACCAGTAAGGGAGGACAGGGCTACAATGAGCAGTTCTTC; cdr3_aa: CATSKGGQGYNEQFF
clone_size: NA; v_call: TRBV6-2/TRBV6-3; j_call: TRBJ1-2; d_call: NA; cdr3_nt: TGTGCCAGCAGTACTCAGGCTCCAAACGGCTACACCTTC; cdr3_aa: CASSTQAPNGYTF
clone_size: NA; v_call: TRBV6-1; j_call: TRBJ1-2; d_call: NA; cdr3_nt: TGTGCCAGCAGTGAAGGACAATTTGGCTACACCTTC; cdr3_aa: CASSEGQFGYTF
clone_size: few; v_call: TRBV30; j_call: TRBJ2-7; d_call: TRBD2; cdr3_nt: TGTGCCTGGAGTCCCCGACTAGCGGGGGGCCGCTACGAGCAGTACTTC; cdr3_aa: CAWSPRLAGGRYEQYF
clone_size: NA; v_call: TRBV19; j_call: TRBJ2-5; d_call: TRBD2; cdr3_nt: TGTGCCAGTAGTCCCCAACTAGCGGGAAGAGGTGAGACCCAGTACTTC; cdr3_aa: CASSPQLAGRGETQYF
clone_size: NA; v_call: TRBV4-2; j_call: TRBJ1-2; d_call: TRBD1; cdr3_nt: TGTGCCAGCAGCACAGGACAGGGGGTGGAGGGCTACACCTTC; cdr3_aa: CASSTGQGVEGYTF
clone_size: few; v_call: TRBV5-1; j_call: TRBJ1-3; d_call: NA; cdr3_nt: TGCGCCAGCAGCTTGGACGCAGTCTCTGGAAACACCATATATTTT; cdr3_aa: CASSLDAVSGNTIYF
clone_size: NA; v_call: TRBV30; j_call: TRBJ1-2; d_call: NA; cdr3_nt: TGTGCCTGGAGTAAGGACATCGATAACTATGGCTACACCTTC; cdr3_aa: CAWSKDIDNYGYTF
clone_size: NA; v_call: TRBV30; j_call: TRBJ2-2; d_call: TRBD2; cdr3_nt: TGTGCCTGGAGAGCGGGATCCTTGAACACCGGGGAGCTGTTTTTT; cdr3_aa: CAWRAGSLNTGELFF
clone_size: once; v_call: TRBV15; j_call: TRBJ2-7; d_call: TRBD1; cdr3_nt: TGTGCCACCAGCAGAGAGGACAGGCCCTACGAGCAGTACTTC; cdr3_aa: CATSREDRPYEQYF
clone_size: few; v_call: TRBV19; j_call: TRBJ2-7; d_call: NA; cdr3_nt: TGTGCCAGTAGTCCACAGAAGTTCTACGAGCAGTACTTC; cdr3_aa: CASSPQKFYEQYF
clone_size: NA; v_call: TRBV2; j_call: TRBJ2-7; d_call: TRBD2; cdr3_nt: TGTGCCAGCAGGGGAGGGTTTCAACTTTACGAGCAGTACTTC; cdr3_aa: CASRGGFQLYEQYF
clone_size: NA; v_call: TRBV7-2; j_call: TRBJ1-3; d_call: TRBD1; cdr3_nt: TGTGCCAGCGCCATGACAGGGGGCCTTGGAAACACCATATATTTT; cdr3_aa: CASAMTGGLGNTIYF
clone_size: NA; v_call: TRBV19; j_call: TRBJ1-4; d_call: NA; cdr3_nt: TGTGCCAGTAGATCGGGGTTTGGAAAACTGTTTTTT; cdr3_aa: CASRSGFGKLFF
clone_size: NA; v_call: TRBV4-3; j_call: TRBJ1-5; d_call: NA; cdr3_nt: TGCGCCAGCAGCCAACAGGCCTACAATCAGCCCCAGCATTTT; cdr3_aa: CASSQQAYNQPQHF
clone_size: NA; v_call: TRBV21-1; j_call: TRBJ2-2; d_call: NA; cdr3_nt: TGTGCCAGCAGCAAAGTAGTGACTAGCGGGACCCCCGGGGAGCTGTTTTTT; cdr3_aa: CASSKVVTSGTPGELFF
clone_size: NA; v_call: TRBV28; j_call: TRBJ2-1; d_call: TRBD2; cdr3_nt: TGTGCCAGCAGCACCATTCTAGGGACTAGGGGAGGCGATGAGCAGTTCTTC; cdr3_aa: CASSTILGTRGGDEQFF
clone_size: once; v_call: TRBV16; j_call: TRBJ2-1; d_call: TRBD1; cdr3_nt: TGTGCCAGCAGCCAATCGGGACAGGGCCCCTACAATGAGCAGTTCTTC; cdr3_aa: CASSQSGQGPYNEQFF
clone_size: once; v_call: TRBV6-5; j_call: TRBJ2-1; d_call: TRBD1; cdr3_nt: TGTGCCAGCAGTTACCTGGGACAGGGGGGTGATGAGCAGTTCTTC; cdr3_aa: CASSYLGQGGDEQFF
clone_size: NA; v_call: TRBV11-2; j_call: TRBJ2-7; d_call: TRBD1; cdr3_nt: TGTGCCAGCAGCTTCGGCAGGGGGTCCTCCTACGAGCAGTACTTC; cdr3_aa: CASSFGRGSSYEQYF
clone_size: NA; v_call: TRBV5-1; j_call: TRBJ1-6; d_call: NA; cdr3_nt: TGCGCCAGCAGCCTGGACGGCTCCTATAATTCACCCCTCCACTTT; cdr3_aa: CASSLDGSYNSPLHF
clone_size: NA; v_call: TRBV9; j_call: TRBJ1-4; d_call: NA; cdr3_nt: TGTGCCAGCAGCGCCGACCCGACAAGTTCAAAAGAAAAACTGTTTTTT; cdr3_aa: CASSADPTSSKEKLFF
clone_size: NA; v_call: TRBV7-8; j_call: TRBJ2-2; d_call: NA; cdr3_nt: TGTGCCAGCAACCCGACAGGGACTAACACCGGGGAGCTGTTTTTT; cdr3_aa: CASNPTGTNTGELFF